A single sample gave rise to the 7 T cell receptor beta chains below, sequenced in a study of shared clonotypes between healthy human individuals. Clones were sequenced by immunoSEQ multiplex PCR, and TCRdb holds only the in-frame ones, with some missing. The repertoire holds 2 million to 2.5 million clones, with roughly 93% as singletons. The source material was naive CD4+ T cells from PBMCs. This sample's subset: CD45RA+ positively selected. These receptors all come from a man in his late teens or twenties in good health. Some clones in this sample may be carry-over from other donors' samples.

The rearrangement links TRBV2 to TRBJ1-3; tentative D call: TRBD1 (6 bases). Germline V gene lookup returns CDR1 SNHLY and CDR2 FYNNEI. There are 11 residues in the CDR3. The CDR3 DNA reads as TGTGCGGGGGCAGGAGGAAACACCATATATTTT. It specifies CAGAGGNTIYF.

The chain joins TRBV19 to TRBJ2-3; D is ambiguous. CDR3 length: 17 residues. CDR1 LNHDA and CDR2 SQIVND come from the germline V gene (reference sequence). The V end lost 6 bases, the J end lost 6 bases, and 25 bases lay between the germline ends. CDR3 nucleotide sequence: TGTGCCAGTAGGAGGTCGGCATCTAACCCGATGTCGGATACGCAGTATTTT. Amino acid sequence: CASRRSASNPMSDTQYF.

The gene calls are TRBV7-6 and TRBJ2-1; the match to TRBD2 covers 9 bases. The CDR3 covers 16 residues. CDR1 and CDR2 (germline): SGHVS, FNYEAQ. With V trimmed by 3 bases and J by 9 bases, 12 bases remained unmatched. The CDR3 sequence is CASSFWTSEMGGEQFF. In DNA form, the CDR3 reads TGTGCCAGCAGCTTTTGGACTAGCGAAATGGGGGGTGAGCAGTTCTTC.

This chain connects TRBV29-1 to TRBJ2-7; 9 nucleotides align to TRBD2. Germline-derived CDR1 and CDR2 are SQVTM and ANQGSEA. The V segment lost 4 bases and the J segment 3 bases; nucleotides outside the gene matches: 7. This CDR3 has 14 residues. The CDR3 coding sequence is TGCAGCGTTGTTGGTCTAGCGGGATTCTACGAGCAGTACTTC. It specifies CSVVGLAGFYEQYF.

V gene TRBV9 combines with J gene TRBJ2-3; a weak D match, TRBD2 (5 bases). Trimming removed 3 bases at V and 1 base at J, with 12 bases between. Germline V lookup: CDR1 SGDLS, CDR2 YYNGEE. CDR3 length: 15 residues. The CDR3 nucleotides read TGTGCCAGCAGCGGTTCGGGGTTTCGCACAGATACGCAGTATTTT. It translates to CASSGSGFRTDTQYF.

In its sample, this clone was seen once. Mismatch with germline at one junction end may stem from a read error. The V and J genes are TRBV18 and TRBJ1-4; no definite D call. The germline V gene encodes CDR1 KGHSH and CDR2 LQKENI. This CDR3 region has 15 residues. Here the CDR3 DNA reads TGTGCCAACTCACCGCGCAAAACATCGACAGAAAAACTGTTTTTT. Its translation: CANSPRKTSTEKLFF.

The V and J genes are TRBV14 and TRBJ2-7, with D perhaps TRBD2 (6 bases). The germline V gene has CDR1 SGHDN and CDR2 FVKESK. Trimming stripped 4 bases from V and 6 bases from J, with 16 bases between. This CDR3 is 14 amino acids long. The CDR3 protein is CASSPTGVYGEQYF. CDR3 DNA sequence: TGTGCCAGCAGCCCCACGGGGGTTTACGGCGAGCAGTACTTC.